The 28 T cell receptor beta chains given below trace back to one sample, sequenced in a study of cytotoxic CD8 clonotypes in ibrutinib-treated CLL. Measured with immunoSEQ multiplex PCR; TCRdb has only the in-frame clones, and not every one. The sample yields 200,000 to 250,000 clones, 60% to 75% seen once. The sequencing used PBMCs, collected after 24 months of ibrutinib treatment. Receptor source: a human donor with chronic lymphocytic leukemia.

This clone was detected only a few times. The V and J genes are TRBV2 and TRBJ1-1, with D unresolved. The CDR3 is 12 residues long. The ends were cut back, 2 bases at V and 9 bases at J, with 10 bases in the middle. Per germline, CDR1 SNHLY and CDR2 FYNNEI. The CDR3: CASSETRVKAFF. Here the CDR3 DNA reads TGTGCCAGCAGTGAAACAAGGGTGAAAGCTTTCTTT.

The table lists this clone with a few counts. The chain is built from TRBV10-3 and TRBJ1-2; a possible D gene is TRBD1 (6 bases). CDR3 size: 13 residues. V lost 2 bases and J 8 bases, leaving 12 bases between the germline ends. Germline V gives CDR1 ENHRY, CDR2 SYGVKD. In DNA form, the CDR3 reads TGTGCCATCAGTGAGGGGGGCCGCCGCGGCTACACCTTC. Protein sequence: CAISEGGRRGYTF.

This rearrangement joins TRBV9 to TRBJ1-2; 7 bases match TRBD1. Germline V gene lookup returns CDR1 SGDLS and CDR2 YYNGEE. CDR3 length: 14 amino acids. V shed 4 bases and J 4 bases; nucleotides not matched to a gene: 7. The CDR3 DNA follows: TGTGCCAGCAGCCCAATGGGACAGCCCTATGGCTACACCTTC. This codes for CASSPMGQPYGYTF.

This chain connects TRBV6-5 to TRBJ2-1; D not certain. Trimming took off 5 bases at V and 11 bases at J, with 13 bases between the two ends. In germline, CDR1 is MNHEY, CDR2 SVGAGI. This CDR3 is built from 12 residues. This CDR3 reads CASSLDRYKQFF. CDR3 coding DNA: TGTGCCAGCAGTCTTGACCGATACAAGCAGTTCTTC.

This sequence joins TRBV29-1 and TRBJ2-7, with TRBD2 identical over 10 bases. The germline V gene has CDR1 SQVTM and CDR2 ANQGSEA. The junction had 1 base not matched to a gene; V was cut back by 0 bases and J by 2 bases. This CDR3 is 14 amino acids long. CDR3: CSVEEAGGPYEQYF. The DNA of the CDR3 is TGCAGCGTTGAAGAAGCGGGAGGGCCCTACGAGCAGTACTTC.

This clone was observed a few times. The chain joins TRBV7-2 to TRBJ1-2, with D possibly matching TRBD1 (5 bases). Trimming took off 3 bases at V and 1 base at J, with 9 bases between the two ends. This CDR3 is 14 amino acids long. The germline V gene encodes CDR1 SGHTA and CDR2 FQGNSA. CDR3 region: CASSFSRDNYGYTF. CDR3 nucleotide sequence: TGTGCCAGCAGCTTTTCCAGGGATAACTATGGCTACACCTTC.

The genes are TRBV28 and TRBJ2-3, with 11 bases matching TRBD1. The CDR3 contains 16 residues. CDR1 and CDR2 from the germline V gene are MDHEN and SYDVKM. J gave up 1 base and V 6 bases, and 6 bases lay outside the gene matches. The CDR3 protein is CASRTGQGVRTDTQYF. The CDR3 bases are TGTGCCAGCAGAACGGGACAGGGGGTCCGCACAGATACGCAGTATTTT.

The chain employs TRBV9 and TRBJ2-2, with 7 bases lining up with TRBD2. V lost 0 bases to trimming and J lost 0 bases; unmatched junction nucleotides: 11. This CDR3 has 19 amino acids. CDR1 SGDLS and CDR2 YYNGEE come from the germline V gene. The CDR3 region is CASSVESSGPISNTGELFF. The CDR3 DNA is TGTGCCAGCAGCGTAGAATCTAGCGGACCTATCTCGAACACCGGGGAGCTGTTTTTT.

The chain links TRBV30 to TRBJ1-5; D is unclear. Trimming shortened V by 7 bases and J by 4 bases, and 11 bases separated the two germline ends. The CDR3 extends over 12 amino acids. Germline loops: CDR1 GTSNPN, CDR2 SVGIG (reference sequence). As DNA, the CDR3 is TGTGCCTATGGACTGGGGAATCAGCCCCAGCATTTT. Translated: CAYGLGNQPQHF. The variable domain in full, with the rest retrieved from reference TRBV30 and TRBJ1-5, is SQTIHQWPATLVQPVGSPLSLECTVEGTSNPNLYWYRQAAGRGLQLLFYSVGIGQISSEVPQNLSASRPQDRQFILSSKKLLLSDSGFYLCAYGLGNQPQHFGDGTRLSIL.

This chain uses TRBV11-2 with TRBJ1-1; no clear D gene. CDR3 length: 15 amino acids. The germline V gene has CDR1 SGHAT and CDR2 FQNNGV. The ends were cut back, 5 bases at V and 1 base at J, with 14 bases in the middle. The CDR3 bases are TGTGCCAGCAGCCCCCCATCAACCCGGAACACTGAAGCTTTCTTT. It is translated as CASSPPSTRNTEAFF.

This chain connects TRBV14 to TRBJ2-7; D is perhaps TRBD1 (6 bases). Germline V gene sequence: CDR1 SGHDN, CDR2 FVKESK. The germline V and J ends were trimmed by 0 bases and 7 bases, with 19 bases remaining between them. The CDR3 has 16 residues. CDR3 protein: CASSQDLGRLDREQYF. DNA for the CDR3: TGTGCCAGCAGCCAAGATCTGGGGCGATTAGACAGGGAGCAGTACTTC.

The chain couples TRBV11-2 to TRBJ2-3; TRBD2 aligns across 7 bases. This CDR3 has 14 residues. V dropped 5 bases and J dropped 6; count of bases not matched to a gene: 8. Germline V gene sequence: CDR1 SGHAT, CDR2 FQNNGV. The CDR3 region is CASSPVGRADTQYF. In DNA form, the CDR3 reads TGTGCCAGCAGCCCCGTTGGGAGGGCGGATACGCAGTATTTT.

This chain uses TRBV21-1 with TRBJ2-5; the table's TRBD2 call for D was not verified on the DNA. TRBV21-1 is given as a pseudogene. The CDR3 runs to 17 residues. The CDR3 nucleotides are TGTGCCAGCAGCAAAGCGGTATCGCTTCGGTTTAAGGAGACCCAGTACTTC. Translated, it gives CASSKAVSLRFKETQYF.

The V and J genes are TRBV4-2 and TRBJ2-7; a possible D gene is TRBD1 (5 bases). Trimming pared 1 base from V and 12 bases from J, leaving 16 bases between. The CDR3 contains 13 residues. In germline, CDR1 is LGHNA, CDR2 YNFKEQ. The CDR3 coding sequence is TGTGCCAGCAGCCAAGTTCACAGGCTCTTGTGGTACTTC. Translation gives CASSQVHRLLWYF.

The chain joins TRBV10-3 to TRBJ2-7; a possible D gene is TRBD2 (6 bases). The germline V gene encodes CDR1 ENHRY and CDR2 SYGVKD. The length of the CDR3 is 18 residues. V lost 2 bases and J 2 bases, leaving 22 bases between the germline ends. The CDR3 coding sequence is TGTGCCATCAGTGAGATAGGTGGTCGGGGACTTAAAACCTACGAGCAGTACTTC. Translation: CAISEIGGRGLKTYEQYF.

The J gene is TRBJ2-5, the V gene TRBV29-1; TRBD1 aligns across 8 bases. Per the germline V gene, CDR1 is SQVTM and CDR2 is ANQGSEA. The CDR3 consists of 12 residues. With V trimmed by 7 bases and J by 5 bases, 6 bases remained unmatched. CDR3: CSGGDRSETQYF. In DNA, the CDR3 is TGCAGCGGGGGGGACAGGTCGGAGACCCAGTACTTC.

V usage is TRBV27 and J usage is TRBJ1-5; D might be TRBD1 (6 bases). CDR3 length: 14 residues. Trimming left V 3 bases short and J 5 bases short, with 11 bases between. Germline V lookup: CDR1 MNHEY, CDR2 SMNVEV (reference sequence). The CDR3 sequence: CASSFRQDYQPQHF. In nucleotides, the CDR3 is TGTGCCAGCAGTTTTCGACAGGACTATCAGCCCCAGCATTTT.

This clone was counted only a few times. The chain is built from TRBV5-4 and TRBJ2-6; no firm D call. The CDR3 runs to 16 residues. From germline, CDR1 is SGHNT and CDR2 YYREEE (reference sequence). The V gene lost 0 bases and the J gene lost 0 bases, with 7 bases spanning the gap. The CDR3 loop is CASSLEPFSGANVLTF. The CDR3 bases are TGTGCCAGCAGCTTGGAACCGTTCTCTGGGGCCAACGTCCTGACTTTC. Complete variable domain (other parts from reference TRBV5-4 and TRBJ2-6): ETGVTQSPTHLIKTRGQQVTLRCSSQSGHNTVSWYQQALGQGPQFIFQYYREEENGRGNFPPRFSGLQFPNYSSELNVNALELDDSALYLCASSLEPFSGANVLTFGAGSRLTVL.

The chain couples TRBV11-2 to TRBJ2-7; 7 bases agree with TRBD2. After removal of 3 bases from V and 0 bases from J, the junction contained 5 bases not matched to a gene. CDR1 is SGHAT, CDR2 FQNNGV, per germline. CDR3 size: 15 residues. For the CDR3, the DNA is TGTGCCAGCAGCTTCGGGGGGTCGAGCTCCTACGAGCAGTACTTC. Residues: CASSFGGSSSYEQYF.

J is TRBJ2-2 and V is TRBV18; 9 bases fit TRBD2. The CDR3 consists of 16 residues. V was clipped by 5 bases and J by 0 bases; unmatched bases: 4. Germline V gene sequence: CDR1 KGHSH, CDR2 LQKENI. CDR3 in DNA: TGTGCCAGCTCAAGACTAGCGGCCACGAACACCGGGGAGCTGTTTTTT. Translating gives CASSRLAATNTGELFF.

The V call is TRBV28, the J call TRBJ2-4; 8 nucleotides match TRBD2. This CDR3 has 18 amino acids. The germline gives CDR1 MDHEN, CDR2 SYDVKM. V shed 3 bases, J shed 0 bases, and the junction held 10 bases outside the gene matches. CDR3 sequence reads: CASSFPSTSGLAKNIQYF. The CDR3 DNA sequence: TGTGCCAGCAGTTTCCCCTCAACTAGCGGACTAGCCAAAAACATTCAGTACTTC.

The V gene is TRBV4-3, the J gene TRBJ1-1, with 9 bases matching TRBD1. Losses at the gene ends were 0 bases for V and 5 bases for J; bases not matched to a gene: 4. This CDR3 region has 15 residues. The germline V gene encodes CDR1 LGHNA and CDR2 YSLEER. The CDR3 spells CASSQDATGGTEAFF. CDR3 sequence (DNA): TGCGCCAGCAGCCAAGACGCGACAGGGGGGACTGAAGCTTTCTTT.

In this sample, this clone turned up once. V and J are TRBV6-5 and TRBJ2-7; 7 bases map to TRBD2. V lost 4 bases, J lost 5 bases, and 11 bases stayed unmatched. The length of the CDR3 is 15 residues. The germline CDR1 and CDR2 sequences are MNHEY and SVGAGI. The CDR3 region is CASSLGRGLGDEQYF. In DNA, the CDR3 is TGTGCCAGCAGTTTGGGGAGGGGACTGGGGGACGAGCAGTACTTC.

The chain combines TRBV7-6 with TRBJ2-7; tentatively, D is TRBD2 (6 bases). This CDR3 spans 14 amino acids. V lost 1 base and J 4 bases, leaving 11 bases between the germline ends. CDR1 SGHVS and CDR2 FNYEAQ come from the germline V gene. CDR3 amino acids: CASSLEGGLYEQYF. The CDR3, as DNA: TGTGCCAGCAGCTTAGAGGGAGGTCTGTACGAGCAGTACTTC.

The rearrangement uses TRBV7-6 and TRBJ2-1, with D hard to call. V lost 4 bases and J 5 bases, leaving 18 bases between the germline ends. This CDR3 is 16 amino acids long. The V gene's germline CDR1 is SGHVS and CDR2 FNYEAQ. The CDR3 region is CASSSPIRAAHNEQFF. The CDR3 nucleotides read TGTGCCAGCAGCTCACCCATAAGGGCAGCACACAATGAGCAGTTCTTC.

The chain uses TRBV27 and TRBJ2-1; the match to TRBD2 covers 7 bases. With V trimmed by 2 bases and J by 7 bases, 11 bases remained unmatched. Germline lookup yields CDR1 MNHEY and CDR2 SMNVEV (reference sequence). The CDR3 has 16 residues. CDR3 residues: CASSLVGLGRGNEQFF. As DNA, the CDR3 is TGTGCCAGCAGTTTAGTCGGACTAGGCCGAGGTAATGAGCAGTTCTTC.

This clone was observed a few times. The chain recombines TRBV28 with TRBJ2-2; 7 bases align to TRBD1. CDR1 and CDR2 (germline): MDHEN, SYDVKM. The V gene end was trimmed by 7 bases and the J gene end by 5 bases; junction bases not matched to a gene: 7. The length of the CDR3 is 14 residues. The DNA of the CDR3 is TGTGCCAGCACAGGGGGATTGGTTACCGGGGAGCTGTTTTTT. Protein sequence: CASTGGLVTGELFF. Full variable domain (outside the CDR3, taken from reference TRBV28 and TRBJ2-2): DVKVTQSSRYLVKRTGEKVFLECVQDMDHENMFWYRQDPGLGLRLIYFSYDVKMKEKGDIPEGYSVSREKKERFSLILESASTNQTSMYLCASTGGLVTGELFFGEGSRLTVL.

The chain is built from TRBV5-1 and TRBJ2-2; D not resolved. The CDR3 totals 15 residues. V lost 0 bases and J 4 bases, leaving 10 bases between the germline ends. Germline CDR1 and CDR2: SGHRS and YFSETQ. The CDR3 DNA follows: TGCGCCAGCAGCTTGGGAATCGTTGGCACCGGGGAGCTGTTTTTT. Amino acid sequence: CASSLGIVGTGELFF.